Listed here are 14 T cell receptor beta chains from one sample, sequenced in a study of identical twins. TCRdb re-called the 5' RACE reads through MiXCR, storing one row per CDR3 protein. The table has some 330,000 distinct CDR3 sequences, 9% seen once. Sequencing was performed on naive T cells sorted from blood. The receptors were gathered from a woman aged 45-65 years in good health.

The chain links TRBV7-2 to TRBJ2-7; 9 bases are a match to TRBD1. CDR1 and CDR2 from the germline V gene are SGHTA and FQGNSA. V lost 0 bases and J lost 3; bases outside the gene matches: 6. There are 16 residues in the CDR3. CDR3 amino acids: CASSLAMGQGDYEQYF. In DNA, the CDR3 is TGTGCCAGCAGCTTAGCGATGGGACAGGGAGACTACGAGCAGTACTTC.

The rearrangement joins TRBV6-5 to TRBJ1-1; a weak D match, TRBD1 (6 bases). Trimming took 0 bases from V and 7 from J, leaving 18 bases between them. Germline CDR1 is MNHEY and CDR2 is SVGAGI. CDR3 length: 16 residues. CDR3 bases: TGTGCCAGCAGTTACTCCCCCGTGCGGGGGGGGCTTGAAGCTTTCTTT. Translating gives CASSYSPVRGGLEAFF.

This clonotype was seen more than once but under ten times. The chain recombines TRBV25-1 with TRBJ1-1, with TRBD1 matching 8 bases. The length of the CDR3 is 13 residues. V shed 4 bases and J 7 bases; nucleotides not matched to a gene: 5. Germline loops: CDR1 MGHDK, CDR2 SYGVNS. In nucleotides, the CDR3 is TGTGCCAGCAGTGGTCAGGGGGCAAGTGAAGCTTTCTTT. This sequence encodes CASSGQGASEAFF.

The sample holds many counts of this clonotype. The genes are TRBV12-3 or TRBV12-4 and TRBJ1-4; D is uncertain. Deletions cut 2 bases from V and 6 bases from J, with 10 bases between. This CDR3 is built from 14 residues. In DNA, the CDR3 is TGTGCCAGCAGTTTACGGCCAATTGATGAAAAACTGTTTTTT. This sequence encodes CASSLRPIDEKLFF.

The CDR3 DNA reads TGTGCCAGCAGTGGGGGGACAACTGGGGCCAACGTCCTGACTTTC. Translated: CASSGGTTGANVLTF. The chain combines TRBV2 with TRBJ2-6, with D possibly matching TRBD1 (6 bases). Trimming took 4 bases from V and 2 from J, leaving 9 bases between them. Germline assignment: CDR1 SNHLY and CDR2 FYNNEI. This CDR3 contains 15 residues.

There are a few counts of this clonotype. The chain joins TRBV5-1 to TRBJ2-3; 10 bases agree with TRBD2. V gave up 2 bases and J gave up 0 bases; unmatched junction bases: 3. This CDR3 contains 16 residues. Germline V gene sequence: CDR1 SGHRS, CDR2 YFSETQ. The CDR3 nucleotides read TGCGCCAGCAGCTTCCTTAGCGGGAGGAGCACAGATACGCAGTATTTT. Translated: CASSFLSGRSTDTQYF.

In this sample, this clonotype turned up a few times. The V and J genes are TRBV14 and TRBJ2-7, with 8 bases lining up with TRBD1. Germline V gene lookup returns CDR1 SGHDN and CDR2 FVKESK. The CDR3 has 16 amino acids. The J segment lost 4 bases and the V segment lost 1 base, leaving 9 bases of the junction unmatched. The CDR3, as DNA: TGTGCCAGCAGCCAAGTGAATCAGGACAGGGATTACGAGCAGTACTTC. Translation: CASSQVNQDRDYEQYF.

The CDR3 DNA reads TGCGCCAGCAGCTGGGCGGGAGATTGGAATGAGCAGTTCTTC. Translation gives CASSWAGDWNEQFF. The rearrangement links TRBV5-1 to TRBJ2-1; 7 nucleotides align to TRBD2. V was clipped by 3 bases and J by 7 bases; unmatched bases: 7. This CDR3 has 14 residues. CDR1 SGHRS and CDR2 YFSETQ come from the germline V gene.

This clonotype was counted many times. This sequence joins TRBV4-1 and TRBJ1-2, with 7 nucleotides matching TRBD1. V was pared by 1 base and J by 4 bases, with 6 bases of the junction left unmatched. Germline V gene sequence: CDR1 MGHRA, CDR2 YSYEKL. The CDR3 contains 15 residues. CDR3 region: CASSQVPRDSYGYTF. CDR3 nucleotides: TGCGCCAGCAGCCAAGTCCCCCGGGACAGCTATGGCTACACCTTC.

V usage is TRBV20-1 and J usage is TRBJ2-2; TRBD1 is a possible D gene (5 bases). The CDR3 spans 13 residues. Germline V gene lookup returns CDR1 DFQATT and CDR2 SNEGSKA (reference sequence). The V end lost 6 bases, the J end lost 3 bases, and 11 bases lay between the germline ends. DNA for the CDR3: TGCAGTGCCTTTAGGGGATACACCGGGGAGCTGTTTTTT. Encoded protein: CSAFRGYTGELFF.

The V and J genes are TRBV4-1 and TRBJ2-5; TRBD2 matches at 13 bases. The V gene's germline CDR1 is MGHRA and CDR2 YSYEKL. Trimming took 4 bases from V and 5 from J; bases not matched to a gene: 4. The length of the CDR3 is 15 residues. The DNA of the CDR3 is TGCGCCAGCAGCCCCCAGACTAGCGGGAGGGAGACCCAGTACTTC. Translation: CASSPQTSGRETQYF.

This chain joins TRBV3-1 and TRBJ1-2; TRBD1 might be the D (6 bases). Trimming cost V 4 bases and J 0 bases, with 12 bases left between them. The V gene's germline CDR1 is LGHDT and CDR2 YNNKEL (reference sequence). The CDR3 loop spans 15 amino acids. CDR3 bases: TGTGCCAGCAGCCTCGGGACAATAACTAACTATGGCTACACCTTC. Translated: CASSLGTITNYGYTF.

The CDR3 loop is CASSSGGTGLEQYF. The CDR3 bases are TGTGCCAGCAGTTCGGGCGGGACAGGTCTCGAGCAGTACTTC. The chain uses TRBV27 and TRBJ2-7; TRBD1 agrees at 8 bases. The length of the CDR3 is 14 residues. J lost 6 bases, V lost 4 bases, and 8 bases had no gene match. CDR1 is MNHEY and CDR2 is SMNVEV in the germline V gene (reference sequence).

The V and J genes are TRBV5-6 and TRBJ1-5; D is ambiguous. The germline V gene has CDR1 SGHDT and CDR2 YYEEEE. The CDR3 has 16 amino acids. V lost 1 base to trimming and J lost 5 bases, with 16 bases between them. The CDR3 coding sequence is TGTGCCAGCAGCTTGAGTTCCGGACGGAGCGATCAGCCCCAGCATTTT. Protein: CASSLSSGRSDQPQHF. Variable domain in full (rest from reference TRBV5-6 and TRBJ1-5): DAGVTQSPTHLIKTRGQQVTLRCSPKSGHDTVSWYQQALGQGPQFIFQYYEEEERQRGNFPDRFSGHQFPNYSSELNVNALLLGDSALYLCASSLSSGRSDQPQHFGDGTRLSIL.